The sequence of this T cell receptor beta chain was determined in a study of T cell responses to AZD1222 COVID-19 vaccine. General study points: The number of AZD1222 recipients seropositive at baseline was only 5 to 7. With dominance at 160-218 and 743-854, vaccine-associated CD4 TCRs spanned spike.

Per germline, CDR1 MNHEY and CDR2 SVGEGT. The length of the CDR3 is 15 residues. V was clipped by 4 bases and J by 5 bases; unmatched bases: 7. Notes on this clone: Its antigen remains unidentified.

Only in-frame clones appear in the TCRdb table, and some are missing; sequencing was by immunoSEQ multiplex PCR. This table holds under 60,000 clones, 70% to 90% found once. The V and J genes are TRBV6-2 or TRBV6-3 and TRBJ2-5, with 10 bases matching TRBD2. The sequence came from an adult who received the AZD1222 COVID-19 vaccine. The sample in question was peripheral blood, obtained 28 days after the second AZD1222 dose. CDR3: CASSSMRLAGETQYF. The CDR3 DNA reads TGTGCCAGCAGTTCCATGCGACTAGCGGGCGAGACCCAGTACTTC.